This T cell receptor (beta chain) was recovered during a study of cytomegalovirus exposure and HLA in healthy donors. Overall study context: In a later analysis, it was reported that the 120 validation repertoires had been produced on the same platform as the 550 to 850 repertoires belonging to the first cohort.

Germline values: CDR1 SGHTA, CDR2 FQGTGA. V gave up 4 bases and J gave up 4 bases, with 22 bases separating them. CDR3 length: 17 amino acids. A note on this clone: The antigen remains undetermined.

General study findings and limits: Rare sequences made up most TCRs, while some public TCRs were found in many donors. Altogether, 150 to 200 TCR beta chains were recorded as cytomegalovirus-associated.

Donors came from a validation cohort of approximately 110 subjects, distinct from the first 666-subject cohort. Profiled with immunoSEQ multiplex PCR; TCRdb holds only in-frame clones, not every one. The sample carries approximately 99,000 clones, nearly 97% recorded once. The chain has TRBV7-3 and TRBJ1-2; weak D call: TRBD1 (6 bases). Specimen: PBMCs. This TCR derives from a woman between 18 and 29 years old in good health and CMV-seronegative. This CDR3 is CASSSSPGRGEGYGYTF. The CDR3 nucleotides are TGTGCCAGCAGCTCAAGCCCCGGCAGGGGAGAAGGCTATGGCTACACCTTC.